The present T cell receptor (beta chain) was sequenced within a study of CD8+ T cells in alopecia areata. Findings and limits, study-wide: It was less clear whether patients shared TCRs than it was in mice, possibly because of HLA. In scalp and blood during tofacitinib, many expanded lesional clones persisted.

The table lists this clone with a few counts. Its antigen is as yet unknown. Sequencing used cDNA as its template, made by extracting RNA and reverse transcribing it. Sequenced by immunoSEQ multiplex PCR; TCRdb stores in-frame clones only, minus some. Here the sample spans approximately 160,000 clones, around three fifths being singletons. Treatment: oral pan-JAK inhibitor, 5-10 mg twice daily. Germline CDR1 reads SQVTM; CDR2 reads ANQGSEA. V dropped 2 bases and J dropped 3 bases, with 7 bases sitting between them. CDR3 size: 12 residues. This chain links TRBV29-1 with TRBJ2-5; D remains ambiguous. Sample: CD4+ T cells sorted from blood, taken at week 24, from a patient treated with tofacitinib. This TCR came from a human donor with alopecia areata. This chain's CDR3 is CSVEILEETQYF. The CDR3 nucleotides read TGCAGCGTTGAAATTTTGGAAGAGACCCAGTACTTC.